The clone carrying this T cell receptor (beta chain) was recorded once. Its target is unknown. Lung adjacent to the tumor, free of atypia, was sampled at least 2 cm from its margin. The repertoire was sequenced with immunoSEQ multiplex PCR; TCRdb's copy has only in-frame clones and lacks some. The sample has under 2,000 clones; 25% are singletons. Trimming took off 4 bases at V and 3 bases at J, with 13 bases between the two ends. CDR3 length: 14 amino acids. CDR1 and CDR2 (germline): SGHNT, YENEEA. The data stem from a study of T cells in localized non-small cell lung cancer. Study-wide results and caveats: There was an association of higher blood T cell density with longer overall survival. Investigators sequenced only a single tumor region, leaving heterogeneity possible.

This TCR came from a male donor older than 55 with stage II lung adenocarcinoma. The source material was normal lung tissue next to the tumor, sampled before any cancer treatment. This chain connects TRBV11-3 to TRBJ2-7, with no clear D. CDR3 in amino acids: CASSSDSVGYEQYF. DNA for the CDR3: TGTGCCAGCAGCTCAGACTCAGTGGGCTACGAGCAGTACTTC.